Each of the 18 T cell receptor beta chains below was sequenced from the same sample in a study of Ad26.COV2.S vaccination and SARS-CoV-2 variants. Documented treatment: 15 to 20 received Ad26.COV2.S at low or high dose, single or two shots; about 5 received placebo; per-sample allocation not given. Collection of samples fell on day 63 after the first vaccine or placebo injection. Profiling relied on immunoSEQ multiplex PCR, and the TCRdb table lists in-frame clones only, not all of them. The data hold some 500,000 clones, with roughly nine tenths observed a single time. This specimen consisted of peripheral blood, obtained in a trial of Ad26.COV2.S vaccine versus placebo. The receptor source for this set is a person aged 18 to 65 who received the Ad26.COV2.S COVID-19 vaccine or a placebo.

The chain is built from TRBV19 and TRBJ1-5; maybe TRBD1 (5 bases). The CDR3 loop spans 14 amino acids. The V gene's germline CDR1 is LNHDA and CDR2 SQIVND (reference sequence). Trimming took 7 bases from V and 7 from J, leaving 17 bases between them. CDR3 region: CASTDPWGRQPQHF. CDR3 coding DNA: TGTGCCAGTACCGACCCGTGGGGGAGGCAGCCCCAGCATTTT.

A few counts support this clone. V and J are TRBV7-3 and TRBJ1-1; D gene uncertain. The CDR3 extends over 13 amino acids. V was cut by 5 bases and J by 8 bases, with 15 bases left in between. Germline CDR1 and CDR2: SGHTA and FQGTGA. The CDR3 is CASSPRREVEAFF. CDR3 in DNA: TGTGCCAGCAGCCCGCGGAGGGAGGTGGAAGCTTTCTTT.

The chain combines TRBV2 with TRBJ2-2, with 9 positions matching TRBD2. CDR3 size: 16 residues. Germline V gives CDR1 SNHLY, CDR2 FYNNEI. With V trimmed by 10 bases and J by 6 bases, 15 bases remained unmatched. CDR3 coding DNA: TGTGCCACCCGACTAGATAGCGGGAGACCCCCCGGGGAGCTGTTTTTT. Its protein is CATRLDSGRPPGELFF.

The rearrangement links TRBV19 to TRBJ1-3; D unresolved. The CDR3 runs to 16 residues. Germline V gene lookup returns CDR1 LNHDA and CDR2 SQIVND (reference sequence). Trimming removed 3 bases from V and 0 bases from J, with 12 bases in between. The CDR3 region is CASSMWGTPSGNTIYF. The CDR3, as DNA: TGTGCCAGTAGTATGTGGGGAACCCCCTCTGGAAACACCATATATTTT. The variable domain in full, with the rest retrieved from reference TRBV19 and TRBJ1-3, is DGGITQSPKYLFRKEGQNVTLSCEQNLNHDAMYWYRQDPGQGLRLIYYSQIVNDFQKGDIAEGYSVSREKKESFPLTVTSAQKNPTAFYLCASSMWGTPSGNTIYFGEGSWLTVV.

The V call is TRBV6-2 or TRBV6-3, the J call TRBJ2-3; weak D call: TRBD2 (5 bases). This CDR3 region has 15 residues. Trimming took 6 bases from V and 2 from J, leaving 15 bases between them. CDR1 and CDR2 (germline): MNHEY, SVGEGT. CDR3 loop: CASSHLQRITDTQYF. CDR3 in DNA: TGTGCCAGCAGCCATCTCCAGCGGATCACAGATACGCAGTATTTT.

V and J are TRBV28 and TRBJ1-2; unclear D gene. Deletions cut 5 bases from V and 0 bases from J, with 7 bases between. CDR3 length: 13 amino acids. Germline V gene sequence: CDR1 MDHEN, CDR2 SYDVKM. The CDR3, as DNA: TGTGCCAGCAGTCCCAGTTCTAACTATGGCTACACCTTC. Its translation: CASSPSSNYGYTF.

The genes are TRBV20-1 and TRBJ2-5; D is perhaps TRBD1 or TRBD2 (5 bases each). From germline, CDR1 is DFQATT and CDR2 SNEGSKA (reference sequence). This CDR3 contains 10 residues. V was shortened by 6 bases and J by 7 bases, with 9 bases between the two germline ends. The chain's CDR3 is CSAPRGTQYF. DNA of the CDR3: TGCAGTGCCCCGAGGGGGACCCAGTACTTC.

This sequence joins TRBV5-8 and TRBJ1-4; D is unresolved. The CDR3 sequence is 15 residues long. The ends were cut back, 0 bases at V and 8 bases at J, with 14 bases in the middle. Germline V gene sequence: CDR1 SGHTS, CDR2 YDEGEE. The CDR3 protein is CASSLGSQAGEKLFF. For the CDR3, the DNA is TGTGCCAGCAGCTTGGGGTCCCAGGCGGGCGAAAAACTGTTTTTT.

This clone appeared a few times. The chain uses TRBV2 and TRBJ1-3; TRBD1 might be the D (6 bases). The CDR3 has 15 amino acids. CDR1 is SNHLY, CDR2 FYNNEI, per germline. Trimming pared 10 bases from V and 2 bases from J, leaving 18 bases between. The DNA for the CDR3 is TGTGCCACCTCGCGGGGAAAGGGGGCTGGAAACACCATATATTTT. Translated, it gives CATSRGKGAGNTIYF. The complete variable domain, with remaining parts taken from reference TRBV2 and TRBJ1-3, reads EPEVTQTPSHQVTQMGQEVILRCVPISNHLYFYWYRQILGQKVEFLVSFYNNEISEKSEIFDDQFSVERPDGSNFTLKIRSTKLEDSAMYFCATSRGKGAGNTIYFGEGSWLTVV.

V gene TRBV7-2 combines with J gene TRBJ2-2; TRBD2 aligns across 10 bases. Germline CDR1 is SGHTA and CDR2 is FQGNSA. Trimming at V came to 3 bases and at J to 3 bases, leaving 4 bases not matched to a gene. The CDR3 runs 16 residues. The CDR3 loop reads CASSFSGGAYTGELFF. The CDR3 DNA reads TGTGCCAGCAGCTTCAGCGGGGGGGCCTACACCGGGGAGCTGTTTTTT.

This clone was found once. The chain employs TRBV5-1 and TRBJ1-3, with D unresolved. This CDR3 has 15 residues. Trimming shortened V by 4 bases and J by 2 bases, and 13 bases separated the two germline ends. The germline gives CDR1 SGHRS, CDR2 YFSETQ. The CDR3, as DNA: TGCGCCAGCAGCCTAACAGCGGTGACTGGAAACACCATATATTTT. It translates to CASSLTAVTGNTIYF.

V and J are TRBV11-3 and TRBJ2-1; D gene unclear. This CDR3 comprises 12 residues. Trimming pared 1 base from V and 9 bases from J, leaving 7 bases between. Looked up from germline, CDR1 is SGHNT and CDR2 is YENEEA. As DNA, the CDR3 is TGTGCCAGCAGCTTAGGGGTAAGTGAGCAGTTCTTC. It codes for CASSLGVSEQFF.

This chain uses TRBV19 with TRBJ1-1; perhaps TRBD1 as D (5 bases). Germline CDR1 and CDR2: LNHDA and SQIVND (reference sequence). V was cut by 3 bases and J by 2 bases, with 10 bases left in between. This CDR3 is 14 amino acids long. The chain's CDR3 is CASSIHRDNTEAFF. The CDR3 region has the DNA TGTGCCAGTAGTATTCACCGGGACAACACTGAAGCTTTCTTT.

The rearrangement joins TRBV24-1 to TRBJ1-5; a possible D gene is TRBD1 (6 bases). Deletions cut 4 bases from V and 1 base from J, with 7 bases between. Germline values: CDR1 KGHDR, CDR2 SFDVKD. CDR3 size: 14 residues. Here the CDR3 DNA reads TGTGCCACCAGTGACAGGGGAAGCAATCAGCCCCAGCATTTT. As protein: CATSDRGSNQPQHF.

V and J are TRBV27 and TRBJ2-2; the match to TRBD1 covers 7 bases. The CDR3 sequence is 16 residues long. Germline V gives CDR1 MNHEY, CDR2 SMNVEV (reference sequence). Germline trimming cut 5 bases from V and 5 bases from J; bases unmatched to any gene: 11. The CDR3 DNA is TGTGCCAGCAGTCTCCCCCCGGACAGGCCGACCGGGGAGCTGTTTTTT. Its translation: CASSLPPDRPTGELFF.

The J gene is TRBJ1-4, the V gene TRBV24-1, with D possibly matching TRBD1 (6 bases). Trimming cost V 4 bases and J 6 bases, with 14 bases left between them. Germline V gives CDR1 KGHDR, CDR2 SFDVKD. The CDR3 sequence is 15 residues long. The CDR3 region is CATSDPTGRDEKLFF. The CDR3 region has the DNA TGTGCCACCAGTGACCCGACAGGCAGGGATGAAAAACTGTTTTTT.

This clone was counted a few times. The chain employs TRBV15 and TRBJ2-3; D might be TRBD1 or TRBD2, each matching 5 bases. This CDR3 has 18 amino acids. Trimming left V 0 bases short and J 5 bases short, with 21 bases between. Germline V gene sequence: CDR1 LNHNV, CDR2 YYDKDF (reference sequence). The CDR3 DNA reads TGTGCCACCAGCAGAGATCACGCTACGGGGATGGGGCAAGATACGCAGTATTTT. Translated, it gives CATSRDHATGMGQDTQYF.

This chain connects TRBV7-6 to TRBJ1-3, with D perhaps TRBD1 (5 bases). CDR1 is SGHVS and CDR2 is FNYEAQ in the germline V gene. The CDR3 is made up of 17 amino acids. With 2 bases removed from V and 0 bases from J, the gap between germline ends came to 14 bases. The CDR3 region is CASSLQGATSSGNTIYF. The CDR3 DNA reads as TGTGCCAGCAGCTTACAAGGGGCAACGAGCTCTGGAAACACCATATATTTT.